Each of the 23 T cell receptor beta chains below was sequenced from the same sample in a study of cytomegalovirus exposure and HLA in healthy donors (TCRdb year 2017). Library method: the immunoSEQ multiplex PCR assay. A mixture of 60 forward primers for TCR Vbeta segments and 13 reverse primers for TCR Jbeta segments was used in the multiplex PCR. Here the immuneACCESS table is served through TCRdb, limited to in-frame sequences with V and J called. Missing clones are a known gap in these copies; in checked studies unresolved V genes cover under half, and the rest lacks a known reason. The sample table records 90,000 to 140,000 clones; under 85% of these occur just once. Around 1.2% of the sample goes to the ten largest clones. The material sequenced was PBMCs. These receptors were obtained from a man between 35 and 55 years old in good health and CMV-seronegative.

J is TRBJ2-1 and V is TRBV9; D is unclear. The V and J ends lost 4 bases and 3 bases respectively, with 17 bases between them. Germline V gene sequence: CDR1 SGDLS, CDR2 YYNGEE. The CDR3 covers 16 residues. In DNA form, the CDR3 reads TGTGCCAGCAGCCCCGAAGGAGTTTTGGGCTACAATGAGCAGTTCTTC. It yields the protein CASSPEGVLGYNEQFF.

This clone was seen more than once but under ten times. The chain carries TRBV7-9 and TRBJ2-7; 12 positions match TRBD2. The germline V gene encodes CDR1 SEHNR and CDR2 FQNEAQ (reference sequence). J lost 7 bases, V lost 5 bases, and 12 bases had no gene match. This CDR3 region has 16 residues. The CDR3, as DNA: TGTGCCAGCAGCCAAGATCCTAGCGGGGGGGCTTATGAGCAGTACTTC. Translating gives CASSQDPSGGAYEQYF. Based on the CDR3 plus reference TRBV7-9 and TRBJ2-7, the full variable domain is DTGVSQNPRHKITKRGQNVTFRCDPISEHNRLYWYRQTLGQGPEFLTYFQNEAQLEKSRLLSDRFSAERPKGSFSTLEIQRTEQGDSAMYLCASSQDPSGGAYEQYFGPGTRLTVT.

This clone has more than one count but fewer than ten. The genes are TRBV6-1 and TRBJ2-5; 10 positions agree with TRBD2. Per the germline V gene, CDR1 is MNHNS and CDR2 is SASEGT. Trimming at V came to 10 bases and at J to 0 bases, leaving 8 bases not matched to a gene. This CDR3 contains 15 residues. CDR3 in DNA: TGTGCCATCGAAAGACTAGCGGGCAACCAAGAGACCCAGTACTTC. It specifies CAIERLAGNQETQYF.

This clone was recorded only once. The genes are TRBV9 and TRBJ2-1; the D is unclear. Deletions cut 0 bases from V and 4 bases from J, with 8 bases between. The CDR3 consists of 14 residues. The germline gives CDR1 SGDLS, CDR2 YYNGEE. The CDR3 protein is CASSVALEYNEQFF. The CDR3 DNA reads TGTGCCAGCAGCGTAGCATTGGAGTACAATGAGCAGTTCTTC.

This chain links TRBV5-4 with TRBJ1-1; D is possibly TRBD1 (6 bases). This CDR3 has 15 residues. V was trimmed by 1 base and J by 1 base, leaving 11 bases between them. Germline V CDR1 and CDR2: SGHNT, YYREEE (reference sequence). The CDR3 reads CASSLPGQRNTEAFF. CDR3 coding DNA: TGTGCCAGCAGCTTGCCGGGACAAAGGAACACTGAAGCTTTCTTT.

This clone showed up just once. The chain uses TRBV15 and TRBJ1-2; no clear D gene. V lost 0 bases and J lost 3, with 17 bases in between. Germline CDR1 LNHNV, CDR2 YYDKDF (reference sequence). The CDR3 is 17 residues long. The CDR3 loop is CATSRDRGTASYYGYTF. The CDR3 region has the DNA TGTGCCACCAGCAGAGATCGAGGCACGGCCAGTTACTATGGCTACACCTTC.

This sequence joins TRBV9 and TRBJ2-5; 9 bases are shared with TRBD2. V dropped 4 bases and J dropped 2; count of bases not matched to a gene: 6. The length of the CDR3 is 15 residues. Germline V gene sequence: CDR1 SGDLS, CDR2 YYNGEE. The DNA for the CDR3 is TGTGCCAGCAGCCAAGCGGGAGGTTTGCAAGAGACCCAGTACTTC. Protein sequence: CASSQAGGLQETQYF.

This clone is a singleton in its sample. The genes are TRBV6-5 and TRBJ2-1; D perhaps matches TRBD2 (6 bases). The CDR3 is made up of 13 amino acids. Germline-derived CDR1 and CDR2 are MNHEY and SVGAGI. Trimming took off 7 bases at V and 8 bases at J, with 15 bases between the two ends. DNA of the CDR3: TGTGCCAGCATTCCCGGGGGTCGGGATGAGCAGTTCTTC. The encoded protein is CASIPGGRDEQFF.

The chain couples TRBV28 to TRBJ2-3; D gene uncertain. Trimming stripped 6 bases from V and 4 bases from J, with 14 bases between. Germline loops: CDR1 MDHEN, CDR2 SYDVKM. The CDR3 consists of 14 residues. CDR3 coding DNA: TGTGCCAGCAGCCCTGCCCGCCAGGCAGATACGCAGTATTTT. The encoded protein is CASSPARQADTQYF.

Concerning this clone: Sequence at one end of the junction differs from germline and may be a read error. V and J are TRBV7-9 and TRBJ1-2, with D hard to call. From germline, CDR1 is SEHNR and CDR2 FQNEAQ (reference sequence). The CDR3 runs 15 residues. The CDR3 loop is CSSSLADLVGGSYTF. The CDR3 nucleotides read TGTTCCAGCAGCTTAGCGGATCTGGTGGGCGGGAGCTACACCTTC.

CDR3 amino acids: CASSLGRTGKAYEQYF. Written as DNA, the CDR3 is TGTGCCAGCAGCTTGGGGCGGACAGGGAAGGCCTACGAGCAGTACTTC. This chain links TRBV5-6 with TRBJ2-7; 8 bases line up with TRBD1. Germline V gene lookup returns CDR1 SGHDT and CDR2 YYEEEE. The CDR3 is 16 amino acids. The trim removed 0 bases at V and 2 bases at J, leaving 7 bases unmatched.

The V call is TRBV30, the J call TRBJ2-7; 7 bases line up with TRBD2. V lost 2 bases to trimming and J lost 2 bases; unmatched junction nucleotides: 3. CDR1 is GTSNPN, CDR2 SVGIG, per germline (reference sequence). CDR3 length: 13 amino acids. Here the CDR3 reads CAWSIGGAYEQYF. CDR3 DNA: TGTGCCTGGAGTATTGGGGGGGCCTACGAGCAGTACTTC.

The gene calls are TRBV5-1 and TRBJ2-5; 8 bases are a match to TRBD1. CDR3 length: 13 amino acids. Germline V gene lookup returns CDR1 SGHRS and CDR2 YFSETQ. The V gene end was trimmed by 4 bases and the J gene end by 3 bases; junction bases not matched to a gene: 2. The CDR3 DNA reads as TGCGCCAGCAGCAAACAGGGGGAAGAGACCCAGTACTTC. This encodes CASSKQGEETQYF.

The chain carries TRBV4-1 and TRBJ2-1, with TRBD2 identical over 9 bases. Losses at the gene ends were 0 bases for V and 8 bases for J; bases not matched to a gene: 8. This CDR3 comprises 16 residues. The germline CDR1 and CDR2 sequences are MGHRA and YSYEKL. CDR3: CASSQELAGVEDEQFF. The CDR3 DNA sequence: TGCGCCAGCAGCCAAGAATTAGCGGGAGTGGAGGATGAGCAGTTCTTC.

This clone showed up just a few times. This chain uses TRBV19 with TRBJ2-6; D is ambiguous. Germline loops: CDR1 LNHDA, CDR2 SQIVND (reference sequence). The V gene lost 3 bases and the J gene lost 0 bases, with 6 bases spanning the gap. CDR3 length: 15 residues. The CDR3 coding sequence is TGTGCCAGTAGTATCGAGCTCTCTGGGGCCAACGTCCTGACTTTC. It is translated as CASSIELSGANVLTF.

The rearrangement links TRBV5-8 to TRBJ1-1; D unclear. CDR1 is SGHTS and CDR2 is YDEGEE in the germline V gene. Trimming shortened V by 4 bases and J by 4 bases, and 17 bases separated the two germline ends. There are 15 residues in the CDR3. CDR3 sequence (DNA): TGTGCCAGCAGCCCGATTCGTGAAGAGAGCACTGAAGCTTTCTTT. Translation: CASSPIREESTEAFF.

This clone has a handful of counts. The chain couples TRBV30 to TRBJ1-5, with 9 bases fitting TRBD1. The CDR3 spans 15 residues. Germline values: CDR1 GTSNPN, CDR2 SVGIG (reference sequence). V lost 4 bases and J lost 0; bases outside the gene matches: 4. CDR3 sequence: CAWTTGGYSNQPQHF. CDR3 nucleotide sequence: TGTGCCTGGACGACAGGGGGATATAGCAATCAGCCCCAGCATTTT.

The CDR3: CASSSLSYYEQYF. The CDR3 DNA is TGTGCCAGTAGCTCCCTCTCCTACTACGAGCAGTACTTC. The chain is built from TRBV19 and TRBJ2-5; D not resolved. Matching the DNA end better, TRBJ2-7 makes the J call doubtful. Looked up from germline, CDR1 is LNHDA and CDR2 is SQIVND (reference sequence). The CDR3 loop spans 13 amino acids.

The rearrangement uses TRBV4-2 and TRBJ1-1, with a possible D match to TRBD1 (5 bases). The V end was cut by 0 bases, the J end by 2 bases, with 13 bases between. CDR1 and CDR2 from the germline V gene are LGHNA and YNFKEQ. The CDR3 length is 16 residues. CDR3 residues: CASSQDSYRLNTEAFF. The CDR3 nucleotides read TGTGCCAGCAGCCAAGATTCATACAGGCTTAACACTGAAGCTTTCTTT.

The chain links TRBV4-3 to TRBJ2-2; D may be TRBD2 (6 bases). The CDR3 consists of 15 residues. The V and J ends lost 4 bases and 0 bases respectively, with 9 bases between them. In germline, CDR1 is LGHNA, CDR2 YSLEER. The CDR3 DNA is TGCGCCAGCAGCCTCGGAGGGACGAACACCGGGGAGCTGTTTTTT. Translated: CASSLGGTNTGELFF.

This clone showed up just once. The chain uses TRBV6-1 and TRBJ2-5; 8 bases are a match to TRBD1. Unmatched junction bases numbered 8, after V lost 7 bases and J lost 1 base. Germline CDR1 reads MNHNS; CDR2 reads SASEGT. The CDR3 contains 15 residues. CDR3 region: CASKPGQGVQETQYF. As DNA, the CDR3 is TGTGCCAGCAAACCTGGACAGGGCGTCCAAGAGACCCAGTACTTC.

This clone was detected a few times. The rearrangement joins TRBV5-1 to TRBJ2-5; D not certain. This CDR3 has 15 residues. Germline V gene lookup returns CDR1 SGHRS and CDR2 YFSETQ. Trimming left V 4 bases short and J 1 base short, with 14 bases between. CDR3 protein: CASSPGTTFQETQYF. CDR3 nucleotide sequence: TGCGCCAGCAGCCCAGGTACAACATTCCAAGAGACCCAGTACTTC.

The V and J genes are TRBV7-9 and TRBJ2-6, with no clear D. CDR1 and CDR2 (germline): SEHNR, FQNEAQ (reference sequence). With 5 bases removed from V and 0 bases from J, the gap between germline ends came to 5 bases. The CDR3 is made up of 14 amino acids. This chain's CDR3 is CASSPSSGANVLTF. CDR3 DNA sequence: TGTGCCAGCAGCCCCAGCTCTGGGGCCAACGTCCTGACTTTC. The whole variable domain, remainder taken from reference TRBV7-9 and TRBJ2-6, is DTGVSQNPRHKITKRGQNVTFRCDPISEHNRLYWYRQTLGQGPEFLTYFQNEAQLEKSRLLSDRFSAERPKGSFSTLEIQRTEQGDSAMYLCASSPSSGANVLTFGAGSRLTVL.